This T cell receptor (beta chain) stems from a study of blood T cell repertoires in COVID-19. Unmatched junction bases numbered 3, after V lost 2 bases and J lost 1 base. The germline gives CDR1 SGHRS, CDR2 YFSETQ. This CDR3 comprises 14 residues. Adults between roughly 18 and 89 years of age took part from 24 US areas. Original processing methods: Reference gene primers were amplified, and this amplification served to estimate nucleated cell counts. The table came from immunoSEQ multiplex PCR; TCRdb's copy has only in-frame clones and leaves some out. The V and J calls and clone size were taken over from that table, and D and trimming were inferred from the DNA. The repertoire holds about 220,000 clones, with 75% to 90% as singletons.

The rearrangement links TRBV5-1 to TRBJ2-7; 7 positions agree with TRBD2. The specimen sequenced was PBMCs or T cells enriched from blood (not recorded which). The receptor was derived from a woman aged 18-35 years in a cohort exposed to, infected with or recovered from COVID-19 (not recorded which). CDR3 region: CASSFGGGSYEQYF. The DNA of the CDR3 is TGCGCCAGCAGCTTTGGGGGAGGGTCCTACGAGCAGTACTTC. The variable domain in full, with the rest retrieved from reference TRBV5-1 and TRBJ2-7, is KAGVTQTPRYLIKTRGQQVTLSCSPISGHRSVSWYQQTPGQGLQFLFEYFSETQRNKGNFPGRFSGRQFSNSRSEMNVSTLELGDSALYLCASSFGGGSYEQYFGPGTRLTVT.